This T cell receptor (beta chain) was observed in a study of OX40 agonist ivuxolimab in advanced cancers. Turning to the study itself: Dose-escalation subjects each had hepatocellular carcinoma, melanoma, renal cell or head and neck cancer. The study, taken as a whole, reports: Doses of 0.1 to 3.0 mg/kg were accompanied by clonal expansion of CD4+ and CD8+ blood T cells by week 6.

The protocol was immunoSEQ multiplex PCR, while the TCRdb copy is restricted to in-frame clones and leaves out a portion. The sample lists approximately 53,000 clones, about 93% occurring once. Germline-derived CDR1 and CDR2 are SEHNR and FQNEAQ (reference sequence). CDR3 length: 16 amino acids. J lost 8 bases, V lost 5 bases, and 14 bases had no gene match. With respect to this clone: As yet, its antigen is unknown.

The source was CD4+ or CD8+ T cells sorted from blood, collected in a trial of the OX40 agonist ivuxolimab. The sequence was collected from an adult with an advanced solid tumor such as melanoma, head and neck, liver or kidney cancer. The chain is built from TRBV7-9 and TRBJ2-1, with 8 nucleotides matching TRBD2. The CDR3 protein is CASSREMGREVYEQFF. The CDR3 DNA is TGTGCCAGCAGCCGGGAGATGGGGCGGGAGGTGTATGAGCAGTTCTTC.